A single sample gave rise to the 8 T cell receptor beta chains below, sequenced in a study of long-term antiretroviral therapy in people with HIV. At the survey level, the v3.0 immunoSEQ assay was run. Measured with immunoSEQ multiplex PCR; TCRdb has only the in-frame clones, and not every one. The sample holds about 20,000 clones, roughly 84% seen once. Sequenced here: unsorted PBMCs, sampled 1.2 years after starting antiretroviral therapy. These receptors all come from a woman aged 40 to 49 with HIV.

The genes are TRBV6-5 and TRBJ2-5; the match to TRBD2 covers 8 bases. The CDR3 runs 13 residues. Germline V lookup: CDR1 MNHEY, CDR2 SVGAGI. Trimming cost V 6 bases and J 6 bases; bases outside gene matches: 6. CDR3: CASRPGLAKTQYF. In DNA form, the CDR3 reads TGTGCCAGCAGACCCGGACTAGCAAAGACCCAGTACTTC.

This chain uses TRBV11-1 with TRBJ2-2, with a tentative D call TRBD2 (6 bases). CDR1 and CDR2 (germline): SGHAT, FQDESV (reference sequence). Trimming pared 1 base from V and 6 bases from J, leaving 6 bases between. This CDR3 has 13 amino acids. CDR3 residues: CASSLGGAGELFF. CDR3 sequence (DNA): TGTGCCAGCAGCTTAGGCGGGGCCGGGGAGCTGTTTTTT. The full variable domain, its missing parts supplied by reference TRBV11-1 and TRBJ2-2, is EAEVAQSPRYKITEKSQAVAFWCDPISGHATLYWYRQILGQGPELLVQFQDESVVDDSQLPKDRFSAERLKGVDSTLKIQPAELGDSAMYLCASSLGGAGELFFGEGSRLTVL.

The V and J genes are TRBV5-1 and TRBJ2-2; D is unclear. Per the germline V gene, CDR1 is SGHRS and CDR2 is YFSETQ. Deletions cut 4 bases from V and 0 bases from J, with 7 bases between. The CDR3 is 14 amino acids. CDR3 region: CASSLQANTGELFF. The CDR3, as DNA: TGCGCCAGCAGCCTTCAGGCGAACACCGGGGAGCTGTTTTTT.

CDR3 nucleotide sequence: TGTGCCAGCAGTGAAGCGCCGGGACTAGACCAATCCTTAGCCAAAAACATTCAGTACTTC. Its translation is CASSEAPGLDQSLAKNIQYF. The chain is built from TRBV2 and TRBJ2-4, with 8 bases matching TRBD2. CDR3 length: 20 amino acids. V lost 0 bases, J lost 0 bases, and 13 bases stayed unmatched. CDR1 is SNHLY, CDR2 FYNNEI, per germline.

The chain employs TRBV7-9 and TRBJ2-1; the D gene is possibly TRBD1 (6 bases). V was cut by 4 bases and J by 7 bases, with 14 bases left in between. This CDR3 region has 14 residues. CDR1 is SEHNR, CDR2 FQNEAQ, per germline (reference sequence). The CDR3 sequence is CASSSGQGRNEQFF. CDR3 DNA: TGTGCCAGCAGCTCCGGGCAGGGGAGAAATGAGCAGTTCTTC.

This rearrangement joins TRBV6-1 to TRBJ1-1, with TRBD1 matching over 12 bases. Per the germline V gene, CDR1 is MNHNS and CDR2 is SASEGT. The CDR3 length is 16 residues. J was trimmed by 6 bases and V by 3 bases; bases with no gene match: 8. CDR3 nucleotides: TGTGCCAGCAGTGAGCAAGGGACAGGGGGCTGGGCTGAAGCTTTCTTT. Its translation is CASSEQGTGGWAEAFF.

The chain recombines TRBV7-9 with TRBJ1-1, with unresolved D. Per germline, CDR1 SEHNR and CDR2 FQNEAQ (reference sequence). The CDR3 contains 19 residues. The V and J ends lost 4 bases and 1 base respectively, with 25 bases between them. CDR3 amino acids: CASSSPVVMWGTRNTEAFF. In DNA form, the CDR3 reads TGTGCCAGCAGCTCCCCGGTTGTAATGTGGGGTACGCGGAACACTGAAGCTTTCTTT.

The chain carries TRBV6-1 and TRBJ2-1, with 7 nucleotides matching TRBD2. Germline CDR1 and CDR2: MNHNS and SASEGT. The CDR3 is 15 residues long. V trimming: 3 bases; J trimming: 2 bases; junction bases outside the gene matches: 4. In nucleotides, the CDR3 is TGTGCCAGCAGTGATGCTAGCGGCACCTACAATGAGCAGTTCTTC. The encoded protein is CASSDASGTYNEQFF.